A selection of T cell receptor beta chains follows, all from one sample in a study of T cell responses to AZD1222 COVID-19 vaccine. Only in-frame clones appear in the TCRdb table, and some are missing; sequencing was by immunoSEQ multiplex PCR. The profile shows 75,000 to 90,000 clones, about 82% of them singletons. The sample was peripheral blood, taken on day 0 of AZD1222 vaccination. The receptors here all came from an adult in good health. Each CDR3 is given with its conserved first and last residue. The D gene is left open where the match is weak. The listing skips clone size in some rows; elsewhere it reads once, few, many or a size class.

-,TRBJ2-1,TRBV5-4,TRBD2,TGTGCCAGCAGCTTGTTTCTAGCGGGGCCAGACAATGAGCAGTTCTTC,CASSLFLAGPDNEQFF
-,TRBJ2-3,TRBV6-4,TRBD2,TGTGCCAGCAGTGACAGGGGTGGACTAGCGGGAGAGGGAGATACGCAGTATTTT,CASSDRGGLAGEGDTQYF
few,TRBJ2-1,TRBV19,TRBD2,TGTGCCAGTAGTATCAGCGGGACGTACAATGAGCAGTTCTTC,CASSISGTYNEQFF
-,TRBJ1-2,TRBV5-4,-,TGTGCCAGCAGCTCCCTGGGGGAGTATGGCTACACCTTC,CASSSLGEYGYTF
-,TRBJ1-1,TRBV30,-,TGTGCCTGGGACCTAGGGTCTGAAGCTTTCTTT,CAWDLGSEAFF
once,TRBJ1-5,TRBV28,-,TGTGCCAGCAGTCTGGGGGGGTCTCAGCCCCAGCATTTT,CASSLGGSQPQHF
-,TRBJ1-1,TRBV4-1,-,TGCGCCAGCAGCCTTACGAGTAACACTGAAGCTTTCTTT,CASSLTSNTEAFF
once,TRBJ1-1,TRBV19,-,TGTGCCAGTAGTAGGGAACGGGCAGGGCCGAACACTGAAGCTTTCTTT,CASSRERAGPNTEAFF
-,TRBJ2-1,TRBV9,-,TGTGCCAGCAGCAACGGGAACAGGGCCACTGACAATGAGCAGTTCTTC,CASSNGNRATDNEQFF
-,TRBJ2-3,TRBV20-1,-,TGCAGTGCTAGTTTTTTTGCAGGGGCTTCCCCAGATACGCAGTATTTT,CSASFFAGASPDTQYF
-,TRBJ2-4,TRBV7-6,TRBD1,TGTGCCAGCAGTTACGGGACAGGCCTCGAAAACATTCAGTACTTC,CASSYGTGLENIQYF
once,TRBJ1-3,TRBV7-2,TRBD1,TGTGCCAGCAGCTTAGCTGCGCCGGGGACAGGGGGCCTTTTCTCTGGAAACACCATATATTTT,CASSLAAPGTGGLFSGNTIYF
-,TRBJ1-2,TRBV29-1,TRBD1,TGCAGCGTTACCGGGACAGGGGGTGGCGGGGCCTATGGCTACACCTTC,CSVTGTGGGGAYGYTF
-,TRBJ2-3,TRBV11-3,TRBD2,TGTGCCAGCAGCCTCGAGAGCGGGGGGGCGGATACGCAGTATTTT,CASSLESGGADTQYF
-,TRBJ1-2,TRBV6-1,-,TGTGCCAGCAGTGGAGCCGGGACAAGTTATGGCTACACCTTC,CASSGAGTSYGYTF
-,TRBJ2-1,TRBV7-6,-,TGTGCCAGCAGCTTAGCGGGGGGGCCGTACAATGAGCAGTTCTTC,CASSLAGGPYNEQFF
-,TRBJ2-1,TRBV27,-,TGTGCCAGCAGGGGACAGGGGTCACTAGCGGGGGTAAGTAATGAGCAGTTCTTC,CASRGQGSLAGVSNEQFF
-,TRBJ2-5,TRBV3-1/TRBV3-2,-,TGTGCCAGCAGCCCTAGGACTACCGAAGAGACCCAGTACTTC,CASSPRTTEETQYF
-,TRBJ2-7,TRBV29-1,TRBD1,TGCAGCGTTGACGGGGACAGTCCCTACGAGCAGTACTTC,CSVDGDSPYEQYF
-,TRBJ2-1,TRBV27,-,TGTGCCAGCAGCCCCCCCGGGACTTTACAGTTCTTC,CASSPPGTLQFF
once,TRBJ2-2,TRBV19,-,TGTGCCAGTAGTATGTCTGTAAGGGCTCGAAACACCGGGGAGCTGTTTTTT,CASSMSVRARNTGELFF
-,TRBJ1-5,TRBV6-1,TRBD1,TGTGCCAGCAGTGACGGGACAGGGACCAATCAGCCCCAGCATTTT,CASSDGTGTNQPQHF
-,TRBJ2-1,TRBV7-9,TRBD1,TGTGCCAGCAGCTCCAACAGGGGCCAAGCCTACAATGAGCAGTTCTTC,CASSSNRGQAYNEQFF
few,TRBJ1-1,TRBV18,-,TGTGCCAGCTCACCGGGGCTGAACACTGAAGCTTTCTTT,CASSPGLNTEAFF
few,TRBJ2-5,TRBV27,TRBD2,TGTGCCAGCAGTTTATCTTGGGCTAGCGGGGGGGAGACCCAGTACTTC,CASSLSWASGGETQYF
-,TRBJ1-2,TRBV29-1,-,TGCAGCTCCGTGGAAAACTATGGCTACACCTTC,CSSVENYGYTF
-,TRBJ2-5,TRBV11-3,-,TGTGCCAGCAGCCCTGACAGTCAAGAGACCCAGTACTTC,CASSPDSQETQYF
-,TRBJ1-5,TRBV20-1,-,TGCAGTGCAAGTGGAGGGTTCAATCAGCCCCAGCATTTT,CSASGGFNQPQHF
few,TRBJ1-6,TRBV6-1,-,TGTGCCAGCAGTGAATCCACATCACCCCTCCACTTT,CASSESTSPLHF
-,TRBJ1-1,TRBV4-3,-,TGCGCCAGCAGCCAAGATCGTTTTCGGTCGGGGGGCACTGAAGCTTTCTTT,CASSQDRFRSGGTEAFF
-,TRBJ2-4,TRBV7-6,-,TGTGCCAGCAGCCCGCAGCCGGGAGAAGGTAGTTCCATTCAGTACTTC,CASSPQPGEGSSIQYF
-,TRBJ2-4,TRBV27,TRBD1,TGTGCCAGCAGTTCTCCGGGACAGGGGATTGACATTCAGTACTTC,CASSSPGQGIDIQYF
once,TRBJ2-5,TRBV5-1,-,TGCGCCAGCAGCAGCGGACTGAACCGAGAGACCCAGTACTTC,CASSSGLNRETQYF
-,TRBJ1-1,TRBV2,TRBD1,TGTGCCAGCAGTGGGACAGGCGAACACACTGAAGCTTTCTTT,CASSGTGEHTEAFF
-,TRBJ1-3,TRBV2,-,TGTGCCAGCAGTGTACCGAGCTCTGGAAACACCATATATTTT,CASSVPSSGNTIYF
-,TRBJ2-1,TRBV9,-,TGTGCCAGCAGCTTTAGCGCCCACCTAGCAGCCGATGAGCAGTTCTTC,CASSFSAHLAADEQFF
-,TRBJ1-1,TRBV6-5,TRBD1,TGTGCCACCACGCCCTCGACAGGGATGAACACTGAAGCTTTCTTT,CATTPSTGMNTEAFF
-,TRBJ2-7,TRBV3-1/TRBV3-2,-,TGTGCCAGCAGCCAAGATCTTGGGGCCGACGAGCAGTACTTC,CASSQDLGADEQYF
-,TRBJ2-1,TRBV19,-,TGTGCCAGTAGTATGCGGGCAGGGATTTTCAATGAGCAGTTCTTC,CASSMRAGIFNEQFF
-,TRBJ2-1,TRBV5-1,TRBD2,TGCGCCAGCAGCCAACTAGCGGGAAGTGAGCAGTTCTTC,CASSQLAGSEQFF
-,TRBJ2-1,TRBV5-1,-,TGCGCCAGCAGCACAGACTCCTACAATGAGCAGTTCTTC,CASSTDSYNEQFF
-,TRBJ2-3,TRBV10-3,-,TGTGCCATCCGGACGGCTCTCGGCACAGATACGCAGTATTTT,CAIRTALGTDTQYF